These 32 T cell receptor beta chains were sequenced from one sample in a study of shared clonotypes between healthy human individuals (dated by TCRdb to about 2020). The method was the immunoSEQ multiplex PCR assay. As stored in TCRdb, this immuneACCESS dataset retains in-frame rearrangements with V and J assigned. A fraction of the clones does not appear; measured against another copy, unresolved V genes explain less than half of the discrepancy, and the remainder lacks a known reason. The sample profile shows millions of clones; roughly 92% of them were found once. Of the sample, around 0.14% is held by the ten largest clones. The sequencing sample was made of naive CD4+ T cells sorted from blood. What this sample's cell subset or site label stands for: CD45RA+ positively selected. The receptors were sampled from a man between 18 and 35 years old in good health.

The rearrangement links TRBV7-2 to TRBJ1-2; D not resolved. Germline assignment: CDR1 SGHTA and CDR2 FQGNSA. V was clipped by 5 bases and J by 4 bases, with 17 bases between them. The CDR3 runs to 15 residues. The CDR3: CASSPRTVGIYGYTF. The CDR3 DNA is TGTGCCAGCAGCCCCCGGACGGTCGGGATCTATGGCTACACCTTC.

In nucleotides, the CDR3 is TGTGCCAGCAGCTTCGCTGAAACTAGCGGGGGTATAACCTACGAGCAGTACTTC. It codes for CASSFAETSGGITYEQYF. The V and J genes are TRBV11-2 and TRBJ2-7, with 11 bases aligning to TRBD2. The V and J ends lost 3 bases and 2 bases, in that order; junction bases with no gene match: 12. The CDR3 extends over 18 amino acids. CDR1 SGHAT and CDR2 FQNNGV come from the germline V gene.

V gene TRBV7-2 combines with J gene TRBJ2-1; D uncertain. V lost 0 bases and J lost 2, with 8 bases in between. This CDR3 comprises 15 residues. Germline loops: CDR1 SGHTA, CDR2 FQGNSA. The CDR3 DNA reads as TGTGCCAGCAGCTTAGCTTACGGAACCTACAATGAGCAGTTCTTC. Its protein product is CASSLAYGTYNEQFF.

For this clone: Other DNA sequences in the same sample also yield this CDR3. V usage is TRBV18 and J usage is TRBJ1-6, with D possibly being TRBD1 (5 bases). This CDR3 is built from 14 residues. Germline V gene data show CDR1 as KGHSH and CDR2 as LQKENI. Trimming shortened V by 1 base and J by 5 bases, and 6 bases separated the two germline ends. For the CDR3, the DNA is TGTGCCAGCTCACCACAAGGGGATAATTCACCCCTCCACTTT. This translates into CASSPQGDNSPLHF.

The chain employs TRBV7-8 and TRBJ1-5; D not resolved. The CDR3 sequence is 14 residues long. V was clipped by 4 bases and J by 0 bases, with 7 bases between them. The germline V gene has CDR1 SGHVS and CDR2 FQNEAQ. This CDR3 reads CASSSTDSNQPQHF. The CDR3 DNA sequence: TGTGCCAGCAGCTCGACCGATAGCAATCAGCCCCAGCATTTT.

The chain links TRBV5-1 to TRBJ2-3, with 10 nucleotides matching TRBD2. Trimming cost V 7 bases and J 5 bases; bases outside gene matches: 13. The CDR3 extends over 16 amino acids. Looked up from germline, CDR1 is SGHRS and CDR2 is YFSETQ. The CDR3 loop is CASCPGSGGAGDTQYF. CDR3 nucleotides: TGCGCCAGCTGCCCAGGCAGCGGGGGGGCTGGAGATACGCAGTATTTT.

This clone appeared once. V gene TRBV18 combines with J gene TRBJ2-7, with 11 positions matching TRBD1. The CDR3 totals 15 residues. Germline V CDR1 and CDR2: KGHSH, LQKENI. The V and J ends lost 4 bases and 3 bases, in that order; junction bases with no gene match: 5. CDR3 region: CASSQPGQGVYEQYF. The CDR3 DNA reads TGTGCCAGCTCACAACCGGGACAGGGGGTCTACGAGCAGTACTTC.

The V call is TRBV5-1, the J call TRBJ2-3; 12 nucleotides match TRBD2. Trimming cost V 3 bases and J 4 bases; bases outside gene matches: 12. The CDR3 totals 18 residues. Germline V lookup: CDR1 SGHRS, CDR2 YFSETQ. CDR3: CASSSQPGLAGIADTQYF. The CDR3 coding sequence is TGCGCCAGCAGCTCCCAACCTGGACTAGCGGGGATCGCAGATACGCAGTATTTT.

The CDR3 sequence: CASSQQTSGAYAEQFF. The CDR3 DNA is TGTGCCAGCTCACAACAGACTAGCGGGGCCTACGCTGAGCAGTTCTTC. V usage is TRBV18 and J usage is TRBJ2-1; 11 bases are a match to TRBD2. The CDR3 is made up of 16 amino acids. V was pared by 4 bases and J by 9 bases, with 11 bases of the junction left unmatched. Germline loops: CDR1 KGHSH, CDR2 LQKENI.

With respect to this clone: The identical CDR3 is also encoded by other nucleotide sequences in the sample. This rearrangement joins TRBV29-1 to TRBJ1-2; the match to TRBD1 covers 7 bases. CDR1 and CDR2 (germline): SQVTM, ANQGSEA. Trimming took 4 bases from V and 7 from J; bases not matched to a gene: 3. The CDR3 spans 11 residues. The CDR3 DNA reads TGCAGCGTTGGACAGGGAGGTGGCTACACCTTC. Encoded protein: CSVGQGGGYTF.

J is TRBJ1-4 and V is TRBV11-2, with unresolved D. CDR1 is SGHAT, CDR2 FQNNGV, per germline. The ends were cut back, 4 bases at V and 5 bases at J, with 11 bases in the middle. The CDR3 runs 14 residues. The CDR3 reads CASSSLYRNEKLFF. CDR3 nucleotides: TGTGCCAGCAGCTCCTTATACAGAAATGAAAAACTGTTTTTT.

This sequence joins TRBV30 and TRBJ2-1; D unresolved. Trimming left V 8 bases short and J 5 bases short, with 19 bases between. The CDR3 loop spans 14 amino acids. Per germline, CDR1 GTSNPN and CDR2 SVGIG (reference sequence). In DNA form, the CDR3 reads TGTGCCGGATTTCAAGCTAGGGCGAACAATGAGCAGTTCTTC. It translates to CAGFQARANNEQFF.

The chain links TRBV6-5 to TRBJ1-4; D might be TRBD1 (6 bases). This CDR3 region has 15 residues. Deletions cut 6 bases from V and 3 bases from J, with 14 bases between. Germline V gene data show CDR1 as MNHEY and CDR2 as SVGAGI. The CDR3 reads CASSYSGTPNEKLFF. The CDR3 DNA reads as TGTGCCAGCAGCTATTCCGGGACACCTAATGAAAAACTGTTTTTT.

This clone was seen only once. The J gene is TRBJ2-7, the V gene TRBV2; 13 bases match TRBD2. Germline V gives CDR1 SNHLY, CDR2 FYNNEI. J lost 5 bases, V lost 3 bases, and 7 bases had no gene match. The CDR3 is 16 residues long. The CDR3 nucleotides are TGTGCCAGCAGTGATTCGGGACTAGCGGGACGGAACGAGCAGTACTTC. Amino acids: CASSDSGLAGRNEQYF.

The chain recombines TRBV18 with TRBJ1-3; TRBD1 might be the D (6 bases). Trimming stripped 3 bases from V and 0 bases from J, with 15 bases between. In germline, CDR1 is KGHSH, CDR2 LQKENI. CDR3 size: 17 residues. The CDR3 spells CASSPLDSSSSGNTIYF. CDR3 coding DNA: TGTGCCAGCTCACCTCTGGACAGTTCTTCCTCTGGAAACACCATATATTTT. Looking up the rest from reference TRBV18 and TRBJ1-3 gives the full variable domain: NAGVMQNPRHLVRRRGQEARLRCSPMKGHSHVYWYRQLPEEGLKFMVYLQKENIIDESGMPKERFSAEFPKEGPSILRIQQVVRGDSAAYFCASSPLDSSSSGNTIYFGEGSWLTVV.

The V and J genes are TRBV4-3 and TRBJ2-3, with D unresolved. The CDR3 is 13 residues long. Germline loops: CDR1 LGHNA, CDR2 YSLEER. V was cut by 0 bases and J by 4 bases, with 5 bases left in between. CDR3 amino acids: CASSQDTPDTQYF. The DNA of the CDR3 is TGCGCCAGCAGCCAAGACACTCCAGATACGCAGTATTTT.

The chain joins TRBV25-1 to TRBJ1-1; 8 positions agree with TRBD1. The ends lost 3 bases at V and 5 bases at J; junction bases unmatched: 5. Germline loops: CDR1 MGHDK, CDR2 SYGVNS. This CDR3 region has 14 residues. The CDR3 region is CASSDQGARTEAFF. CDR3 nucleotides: TGTGCCAGCAGTGATCAGGGGGCCCGGACTGAAGCTTTCTTT.

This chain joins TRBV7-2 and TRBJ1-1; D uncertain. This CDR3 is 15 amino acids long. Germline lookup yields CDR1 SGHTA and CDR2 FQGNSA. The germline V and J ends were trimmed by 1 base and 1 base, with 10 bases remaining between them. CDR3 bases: TGTGCCAGCAGCTTAGGTGACACCCGGAACACTGAAGCTTTCTTT. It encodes CASSLGDTRNTEAFF.

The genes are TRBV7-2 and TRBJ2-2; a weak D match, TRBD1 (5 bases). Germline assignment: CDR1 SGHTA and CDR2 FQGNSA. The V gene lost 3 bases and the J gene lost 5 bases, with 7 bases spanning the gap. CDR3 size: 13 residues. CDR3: CASSFKGTGELFF. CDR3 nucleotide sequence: TGTGCCAGCAGCTTTAAGGGGACCGGGGAGCTGTTTTTT.

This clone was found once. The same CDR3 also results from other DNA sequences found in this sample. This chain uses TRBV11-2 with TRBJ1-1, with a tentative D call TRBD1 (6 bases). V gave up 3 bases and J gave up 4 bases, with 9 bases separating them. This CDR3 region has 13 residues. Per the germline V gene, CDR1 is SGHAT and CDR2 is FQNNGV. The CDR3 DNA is TGTGCCAGCAGCTTTGGGGGGGCCACTGAAGCTTTCTTT. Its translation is CASSFGGATEAFF.

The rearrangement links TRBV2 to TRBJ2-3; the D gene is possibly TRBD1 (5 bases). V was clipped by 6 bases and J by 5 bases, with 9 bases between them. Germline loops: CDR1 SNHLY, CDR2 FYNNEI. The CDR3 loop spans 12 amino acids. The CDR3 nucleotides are TGTGCCAGCAGGGACACCGGAGATACGCAGTATTTT. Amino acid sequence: CASRDTGDTQYF.

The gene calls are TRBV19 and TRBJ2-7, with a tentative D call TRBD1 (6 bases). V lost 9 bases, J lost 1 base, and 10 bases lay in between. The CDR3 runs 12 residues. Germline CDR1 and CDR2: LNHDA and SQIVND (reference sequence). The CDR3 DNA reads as TGTGCCAGCGCAGGGGATTCCTACGAGCAGTACTTC. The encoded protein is CASAGDSYEQYF.

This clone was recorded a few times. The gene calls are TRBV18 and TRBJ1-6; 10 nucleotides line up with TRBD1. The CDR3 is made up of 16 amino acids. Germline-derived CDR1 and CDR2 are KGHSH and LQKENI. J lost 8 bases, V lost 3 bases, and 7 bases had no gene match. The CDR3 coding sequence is TGTGCCAGCTCACCCACCCCCGGGACAGGGGATTCACCCCTCCACTTT. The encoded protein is CASSPTPGTGDSPLHF.

CDR3 region: CASSPTTLAGGNYNEQFF. For the CDR3, the DNA is TGTGCCAGCAGCCCCACGACGCTAGCGGGGGGAAATTACAATGAGCAGTTCTTC. The chain carries TRBV4-2 and TRBJ2-1; TRBD2 matches at 11 bases. Trimming took 4 bases from V and 4 from J; bases not matched to a gene: 12. The CDR3 sequence is 18 residues long. Looked up from germline, CDR1 is LGHNA and CDR2 is YNFKEQ.

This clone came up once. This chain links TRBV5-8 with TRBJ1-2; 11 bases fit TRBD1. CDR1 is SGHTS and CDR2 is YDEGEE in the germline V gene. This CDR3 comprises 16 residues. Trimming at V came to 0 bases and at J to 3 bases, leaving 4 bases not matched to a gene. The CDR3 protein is CASSLAGQGVYYGYTF. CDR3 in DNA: TGTGCCAGCAGCTTGGCGGGACAGGGGGTCTACTATGGCTACACCTTC.

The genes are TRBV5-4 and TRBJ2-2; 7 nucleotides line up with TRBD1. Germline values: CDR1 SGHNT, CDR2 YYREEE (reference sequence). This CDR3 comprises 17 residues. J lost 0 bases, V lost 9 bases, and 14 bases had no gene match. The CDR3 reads CATLRGQAPANTGELFF. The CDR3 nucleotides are TGTGCCACCCTCCGCGGACAGGCACCTGCGAACACCGGGGAGCTGTTTTTT.

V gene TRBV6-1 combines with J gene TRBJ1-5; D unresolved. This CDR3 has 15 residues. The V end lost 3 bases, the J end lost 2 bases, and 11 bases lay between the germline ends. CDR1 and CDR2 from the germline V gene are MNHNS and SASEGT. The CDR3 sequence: CASSEEHSRNQPQHF. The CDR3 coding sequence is TGTGCCAGCAGTGAGGAACACTCGCGCAATCAGCCCCAGCATTTT.

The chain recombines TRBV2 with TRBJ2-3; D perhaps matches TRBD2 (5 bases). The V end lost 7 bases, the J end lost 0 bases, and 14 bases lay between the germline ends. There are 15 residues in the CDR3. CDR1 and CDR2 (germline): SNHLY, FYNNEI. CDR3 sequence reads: CASTSSGPSTDTQYF. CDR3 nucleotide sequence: TGTGCCAGCACCTCGAGCGGACCTAGCACAGATACGCAGTATTTT.

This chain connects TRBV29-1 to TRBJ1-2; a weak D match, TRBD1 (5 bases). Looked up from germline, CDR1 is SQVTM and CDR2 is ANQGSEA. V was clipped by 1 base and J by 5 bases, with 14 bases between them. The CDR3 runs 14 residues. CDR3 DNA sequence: TGCAGCGTTGAAGCCCCAACAGGAGTTTATGGCTACACCTTC. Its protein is CSVEAPTGVYGYTF.

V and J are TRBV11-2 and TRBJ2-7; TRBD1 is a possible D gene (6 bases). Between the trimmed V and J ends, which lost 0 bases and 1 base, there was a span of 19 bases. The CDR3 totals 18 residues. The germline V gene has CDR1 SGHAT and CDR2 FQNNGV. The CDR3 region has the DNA TGTGCCAGCAGCTTAGATCTCTTGAGGACAGTAAGTTCCTACGAGCAGTACTTC. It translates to CASSLDLLRTVSSYEQYF.

The CDR3 here is CASRPIISYNEQFF. For the CDR3, the DNA is TGTGCAAGTCGCCCCATAATTTCCTACAATGAGCAGTTCTTC. The chain carries TRBV12-2 and TRBJ2-1. TRBV12-2 is described as a pseudogene. CDR3 length: 14 residues.

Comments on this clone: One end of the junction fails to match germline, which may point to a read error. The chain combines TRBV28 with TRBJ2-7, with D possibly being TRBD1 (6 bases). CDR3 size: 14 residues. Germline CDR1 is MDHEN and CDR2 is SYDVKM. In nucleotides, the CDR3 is TGTGCCAGCACTCAGGGGTTACCGCCCTATGAGCAGTACTTC. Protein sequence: CASTQGLPPYEQYF.